The 5 T cell receptor beta chains in this list originate from one sample, sequenced in a study of blood T cell repertoires in COVID-19. Using immunoSEQ multiplex PCR, the repertoire was profiled, and TCRdb retains in-frame clones only, with some absent. Of approximately 190,000 clones in the sample, nearly 90% were seen once. Material for sequencing was peripheral blood. The receptors originated from a man aged 55 to 69 with active or convalescent COVID-19.

The rearrangement uses TRBV7-9 and TRBJ1-5; tentative D call: TRBD1 (5 bases). This CDR3 comprises 15 residues. V lost 5 bases and J lost 4, with 15 bases in between. Germline assignment: CDR1 SEHNR and CDR2 FQNEAQ (reference sequence). The CDR3 loop reads CASSAGGGVNQPQHF. DNA of the CDR3: TGTGCCAGCAGCGCTGGGGGGGGAGTGAATCAGCCCCAGCATTTT.

This clone has more than one count but fewer than ten. V usage is TRBV5-4 and J usage is TRBJ2-7; maybe TRBD1 (6 bases). Trimming removed 4 bases from V and 3 bases from J, with 17 bases in between. The CDR3 covers 15 residues. Germline loops: CDR1 SGHNT, CDR2 YYREEE (reference sequence). In DNA, the CDR3 is TGTGCCAGCAGCCCGCAGGGGTCTGAAGGCTACGAGCAGTACTTC. Protein sequence: CASSPQGSEGYEQYF.

V usage is TRBV6-5 and J usage is TRBJ2-7; D is perhaps TRBD2 (5 bases). The CDR3 spans 15 residues. Germline V lookup: CDR1 MNHEY, CDR2 SVGAGI. V was shortened by 8 bases and J by 4 bases, with 21 bases between the two germline ends. In nucleotides, the CDR3 is TGTGCCAGCCGGAGGCGCGAATCTTCTGTTTACGAGCAGTACTTC. Translation: CASRRRESSVYEQYF.

The J gene is TRBJ2-7, the V gene TRBV6-5; D is perhaps TRBD2 (6 bases). V shed 7 bases and J shed 2 bases, with 12 bases lying between them. CDR1 is MNHEY, CDR2 SVGAGI, per germline. CDR3 length equals 13 residues. CDR3 residues: CASTHGGTYEQYF. The DNA of the CDR3 is TGTGCCAGCACTCACGGCGGGACCTACGAGCAGTACTTC.

On this clone: At the DNA level, this CDR3 is encoded by other sequences in the same sample as well. The J gene is TRBJ1-3, the V gene TRBV5-6, with D possibly matching TRBD1 (5 bases). With 1 base removed from V and 1 base from J, the gap between germline ends came to 6 bases. The germline V gene encodes CDR1 SGHDT and CDR2 YYEEEE. The length of the CDR3 is 14 residues. CDR3 sequence (DNA): TGTGCCAGCAGCTTGACAGGTTCTGGAAACACCATATATTTT. This codes for CASSLTGSGNTIYF.